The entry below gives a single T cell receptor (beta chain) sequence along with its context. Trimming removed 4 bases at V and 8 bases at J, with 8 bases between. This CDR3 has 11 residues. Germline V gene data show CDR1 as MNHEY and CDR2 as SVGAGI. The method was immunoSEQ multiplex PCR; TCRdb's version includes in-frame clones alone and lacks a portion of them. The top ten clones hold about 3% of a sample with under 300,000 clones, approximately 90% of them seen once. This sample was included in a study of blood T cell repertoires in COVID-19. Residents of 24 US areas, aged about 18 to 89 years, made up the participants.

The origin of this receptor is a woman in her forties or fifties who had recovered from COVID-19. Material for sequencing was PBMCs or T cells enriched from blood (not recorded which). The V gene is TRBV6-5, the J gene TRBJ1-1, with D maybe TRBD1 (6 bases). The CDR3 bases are TGTGCCAGCAGTTCACAGGGCGAAGCTTTCTTT. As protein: CASSSQGEAFF.